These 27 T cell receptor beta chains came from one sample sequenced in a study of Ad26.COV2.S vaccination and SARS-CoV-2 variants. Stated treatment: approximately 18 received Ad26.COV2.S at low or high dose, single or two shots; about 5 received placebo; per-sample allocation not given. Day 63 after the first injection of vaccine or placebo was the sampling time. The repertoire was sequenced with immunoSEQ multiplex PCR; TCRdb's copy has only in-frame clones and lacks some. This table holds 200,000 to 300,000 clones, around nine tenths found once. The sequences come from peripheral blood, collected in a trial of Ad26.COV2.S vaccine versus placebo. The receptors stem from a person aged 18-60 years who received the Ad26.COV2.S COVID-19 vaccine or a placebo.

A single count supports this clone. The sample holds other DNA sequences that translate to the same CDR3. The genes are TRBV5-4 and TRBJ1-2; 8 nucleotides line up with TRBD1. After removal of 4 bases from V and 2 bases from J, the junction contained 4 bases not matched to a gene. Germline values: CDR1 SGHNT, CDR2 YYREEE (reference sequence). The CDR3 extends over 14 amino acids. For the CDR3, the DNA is TGTGCCAGCAGCCCCCGGACAGGGAACTATGGCTACACCTTC. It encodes CASSPRTGNYGYTF.

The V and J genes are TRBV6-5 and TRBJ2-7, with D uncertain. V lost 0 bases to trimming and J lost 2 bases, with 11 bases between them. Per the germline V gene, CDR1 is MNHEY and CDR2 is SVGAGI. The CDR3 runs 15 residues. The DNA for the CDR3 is TGTGCCAGCAGTTACTCTTCTCGACTCCCCTACGAGCAGTACTTC. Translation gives CASSYSSRLPYEQYF.

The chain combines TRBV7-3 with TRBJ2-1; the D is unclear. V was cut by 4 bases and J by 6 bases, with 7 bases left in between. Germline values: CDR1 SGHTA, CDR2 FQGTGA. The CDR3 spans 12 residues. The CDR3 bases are TGTGCCAGCAGCTCTCAGCTCAATGAGCAGTTCTTC. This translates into CASSSQLNEQFF.

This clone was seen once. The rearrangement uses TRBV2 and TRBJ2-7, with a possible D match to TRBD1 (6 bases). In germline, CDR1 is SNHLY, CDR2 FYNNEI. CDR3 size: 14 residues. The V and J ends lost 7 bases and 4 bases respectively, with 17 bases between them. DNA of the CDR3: TGTGCCAGCACTGTCGTGCAGGGGAAATACGAGCAGTACGTC. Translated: CASTVVQGKYEQYV.

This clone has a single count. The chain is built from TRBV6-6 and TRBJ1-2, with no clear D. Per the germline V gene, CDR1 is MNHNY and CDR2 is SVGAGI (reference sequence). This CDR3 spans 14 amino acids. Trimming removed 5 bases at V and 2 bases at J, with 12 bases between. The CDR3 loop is CASSVKGNNYGYTF. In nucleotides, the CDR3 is TGTGCCAGCAGTGTTAAAGGGAACAACTATGGCTACACCTTC.

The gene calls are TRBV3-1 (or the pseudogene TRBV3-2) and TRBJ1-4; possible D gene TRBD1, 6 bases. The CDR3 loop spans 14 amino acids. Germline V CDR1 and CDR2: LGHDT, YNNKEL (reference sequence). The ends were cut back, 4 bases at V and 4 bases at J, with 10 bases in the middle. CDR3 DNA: TGTGCCAGCAGCCCTCAGGGGATTAATGAAAAACTGTTTTTT. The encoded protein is CASSPQGINEKLFF.

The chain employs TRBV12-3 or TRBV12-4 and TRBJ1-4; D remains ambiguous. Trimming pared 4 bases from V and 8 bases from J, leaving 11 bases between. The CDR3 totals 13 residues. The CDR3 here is CASSYGVGEKLFF. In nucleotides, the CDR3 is TGTGCCAGCAGTTACGGGGTAGGCGAAAAACTGTTTTTT.

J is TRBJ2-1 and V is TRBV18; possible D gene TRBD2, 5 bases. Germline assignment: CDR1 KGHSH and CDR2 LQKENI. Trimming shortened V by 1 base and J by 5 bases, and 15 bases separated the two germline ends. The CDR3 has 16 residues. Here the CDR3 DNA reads TGTGCCAGCTCACCACGCCCAAAGATGCGGGACAATGAGCAGTTCTTC. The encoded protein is CASSPRPKMRDNEQFF.

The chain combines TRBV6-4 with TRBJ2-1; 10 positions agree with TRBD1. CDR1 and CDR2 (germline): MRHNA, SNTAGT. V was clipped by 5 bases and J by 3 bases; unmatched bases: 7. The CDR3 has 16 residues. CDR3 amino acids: CASSQRGDRGYNEQFF. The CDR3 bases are TGTGCCAGCAGTCAACGGGGGGACAGGGGCTACAATGAGCAGTTCTTC.

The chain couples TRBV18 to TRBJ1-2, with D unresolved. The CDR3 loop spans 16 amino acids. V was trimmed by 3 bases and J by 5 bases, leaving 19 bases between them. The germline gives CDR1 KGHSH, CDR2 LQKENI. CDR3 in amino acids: CASSPFGEGSVYGYTF. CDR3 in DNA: TGTGCCAGCTCACCCTTTGGGGAGGGATCTGTTTATGGCTACACCTTC. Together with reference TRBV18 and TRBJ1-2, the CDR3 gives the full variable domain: NAGVMQNPRHLVRRRGQEARLRCSPMKGHSHVYWYRQLPEEGLKFMVYLQKENIIDESGMPKERFSAEFPKEGPSILRIQQVVRGDSAAYFCASSPFGEGSVYGYTFGSGTRLTVV.

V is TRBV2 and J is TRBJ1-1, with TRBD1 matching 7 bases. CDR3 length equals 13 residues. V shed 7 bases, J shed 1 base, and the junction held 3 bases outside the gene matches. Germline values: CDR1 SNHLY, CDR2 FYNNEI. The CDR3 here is CASTDRQNTEAFF. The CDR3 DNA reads TGTGCCAGCACGGACAGGCAGAACACTGAAGCTTTCTTT.

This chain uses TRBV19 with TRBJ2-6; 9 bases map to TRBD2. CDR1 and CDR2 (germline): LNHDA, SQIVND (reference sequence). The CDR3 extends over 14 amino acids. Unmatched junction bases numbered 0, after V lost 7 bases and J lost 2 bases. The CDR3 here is CASKRGAGANVLTF. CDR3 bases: TGTGCCAGTAAGCGGGGGGCTGGGGCCAACGTCCTGACTTTC.

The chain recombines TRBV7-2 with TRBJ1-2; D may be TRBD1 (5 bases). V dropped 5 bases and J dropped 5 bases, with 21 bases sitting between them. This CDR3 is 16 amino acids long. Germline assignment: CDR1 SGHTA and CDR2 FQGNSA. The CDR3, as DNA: TGTGCCAGCAGCCCATCTCTGGGACGGCCGAATTATGGCTACACCTTC. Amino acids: CASSPSLGRPNYGYTF.

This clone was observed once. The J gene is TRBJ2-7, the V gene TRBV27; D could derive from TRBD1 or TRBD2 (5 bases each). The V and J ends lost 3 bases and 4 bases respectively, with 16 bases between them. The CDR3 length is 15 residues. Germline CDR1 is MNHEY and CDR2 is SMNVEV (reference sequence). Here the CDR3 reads CASSFSPGPPYEQYV. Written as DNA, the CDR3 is TGTGCCAGCAGTTTTTCTCCGGGACCCCCGTACGAGCAGTACGTC.

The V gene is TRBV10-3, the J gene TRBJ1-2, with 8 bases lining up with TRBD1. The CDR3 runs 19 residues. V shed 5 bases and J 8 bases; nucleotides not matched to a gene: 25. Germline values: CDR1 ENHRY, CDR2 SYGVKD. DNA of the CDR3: TGTGCCATCAGTTCAAAGGCTCAAACCCAGACAGGGGCCGAGTGGGGCTACACCTTC. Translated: CAISSKAQTQTGAEWGYTF.

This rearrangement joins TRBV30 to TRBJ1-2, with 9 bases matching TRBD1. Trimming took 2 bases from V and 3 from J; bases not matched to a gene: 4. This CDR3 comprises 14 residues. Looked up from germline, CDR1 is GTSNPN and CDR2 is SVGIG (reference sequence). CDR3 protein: CAWSTGTGHYGYTF. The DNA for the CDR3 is TGTGCCTGGAGTACAGGGACAGGGCACTATGGCTACACCTTC.

The CDR3 nucleotides are TGTGCCTGGAGTGTACCAGGACAGGGGTTTCAGCCCCAGCATTTT. It yields the protein CAWSVPGQGFQPQHF. The chain employs TRBV30 and TRBJ1-5, with 9 bases fitting TRBD1. Unmatched junction bases numbered 6, after V lost 0 bases and J lost 6 bases. Germline CDR1 is GTSNPN and CDR2 is SVGIG (reference sequence). CDR3 length: 15 residues.

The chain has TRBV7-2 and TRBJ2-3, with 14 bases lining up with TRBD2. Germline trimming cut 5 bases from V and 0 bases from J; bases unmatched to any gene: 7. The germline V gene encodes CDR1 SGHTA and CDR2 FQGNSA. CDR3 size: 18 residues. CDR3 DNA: TGTGCCAGCAGCCCAAGACTAGCGGGGGGGCTAAGCACAGATACGCAGTATTTT. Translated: CASSPRLAGGLSTDTQYF.

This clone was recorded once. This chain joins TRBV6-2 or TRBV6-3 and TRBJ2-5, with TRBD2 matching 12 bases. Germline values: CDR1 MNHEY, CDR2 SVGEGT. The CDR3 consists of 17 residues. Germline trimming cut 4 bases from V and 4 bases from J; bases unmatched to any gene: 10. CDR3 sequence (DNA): TGTGCCAGCAGTTCTCTGACTAGCGGGAGTCCCAGAGAGACCCAGTACTTC. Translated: CASSSLTSGSPRETQYF.

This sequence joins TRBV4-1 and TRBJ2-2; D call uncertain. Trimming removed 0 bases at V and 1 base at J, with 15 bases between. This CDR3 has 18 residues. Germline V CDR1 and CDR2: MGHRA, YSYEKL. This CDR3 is CASSQDLFILMNTGELFF. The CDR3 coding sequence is TGCGCCAGCAGCCAAGATCTTTTTATTCTAATGAACACCGGGGAGCTGTTTTTT.

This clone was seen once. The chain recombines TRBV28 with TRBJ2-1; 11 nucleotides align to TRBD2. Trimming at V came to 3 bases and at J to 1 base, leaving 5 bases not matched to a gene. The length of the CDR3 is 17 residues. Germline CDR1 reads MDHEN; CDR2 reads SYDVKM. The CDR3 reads CASSFLTSGASYNEQFF. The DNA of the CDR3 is TGTGCCAGCAGTTTCTTGACTAGCGGGGCTTCCTACAATGAGCAGTTCTTC.

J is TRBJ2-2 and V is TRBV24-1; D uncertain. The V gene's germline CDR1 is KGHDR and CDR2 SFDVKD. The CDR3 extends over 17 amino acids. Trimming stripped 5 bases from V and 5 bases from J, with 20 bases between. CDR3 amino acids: CATSAAPGSPRTGELFF. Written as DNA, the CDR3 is TGTGCCACCAGTGCCGCCCCCGGCTCTCCTAGGACCGGGGAGCTGTTTTTT.

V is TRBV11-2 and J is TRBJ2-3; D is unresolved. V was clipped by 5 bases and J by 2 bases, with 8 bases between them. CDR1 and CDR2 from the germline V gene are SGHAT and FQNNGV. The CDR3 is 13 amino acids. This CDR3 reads CASSRVLTDTQYF. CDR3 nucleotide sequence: TGTGCCAGCAGCCGGGTCCTCACAGATACGCAGTATTTT.

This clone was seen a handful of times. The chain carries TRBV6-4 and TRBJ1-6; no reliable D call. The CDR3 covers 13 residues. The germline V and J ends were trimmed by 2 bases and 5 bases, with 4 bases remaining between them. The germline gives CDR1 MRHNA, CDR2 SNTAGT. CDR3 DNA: TGTGCCAGCAGTGACAGGGATAATTCACCCCTCCACTTT. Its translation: CASSDRDNSPLHF.

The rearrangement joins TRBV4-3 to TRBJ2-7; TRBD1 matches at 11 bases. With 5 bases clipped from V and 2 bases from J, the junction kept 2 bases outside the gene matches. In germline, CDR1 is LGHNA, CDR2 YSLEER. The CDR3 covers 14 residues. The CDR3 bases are TGCGCCAGCAGCACGGGACAGGGGGCCTACGAGCAGTACTTC. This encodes CASSTGQGAYEQYF.

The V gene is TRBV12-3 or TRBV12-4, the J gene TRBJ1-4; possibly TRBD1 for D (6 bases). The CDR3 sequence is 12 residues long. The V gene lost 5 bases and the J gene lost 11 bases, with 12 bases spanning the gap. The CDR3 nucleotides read TGTGCCAGCAGTGCCTCGAGGGGGAAACTGTTTTTT. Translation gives CASSASRGKLFF.

CDR3 sequence (DNA): TGTGCCAGCTCACCGACTGGGACAGGCAATGAGCAGTTCTTC. This codes for CASSPTGTGNEQFF. The chain is built from TRBV18 and TRBJ2-1; 8 nucleotides line up with TRBD1. Looked up from germline, CDR1 is KGHSH and CDR2 is LQKENI. This CDR3 region has 14 residues. After removal of 3 bases from V and 6 bases from J, the junction contained 4 bases not matched to a gene.